Listed below are T cell receptor beta chains from one sample, sequenced in a study of CD8 T cells in ankylosing spondylitis. TCRdb processed the 5' RACE reads anew with MiXCR; each CDR3 protein has one entry. The top ten clones hold under 0.6% of a sample with some 840,000 distinct CDR3 sequences, 12% of them seen once. What was sequenced was blood, either unsorted or a sorted T cell fraction (not recorded which). Every receptor here comes from a male donor with ankylosing spondylitis. Both conserved end residues are part of each CDR3. Fields, in order: clone size, V gene, J gene, CDR3 protein. Clone size is stated in some rows and not others, as once, few, many or a class when expanded.

few,TRBV6-5,TRBJ2-3,CASSYSKSSGGTDTQYF
-,TRBV10-3,TRBJ2-5,CAISEAPQDRGIETQYF
-,TRBV7-9,TRBJ2-6,CASSPQGVSSGANVLTF
-,TRBV12-3/TRBV12-4,TRBJ2-7,CASSFPGDRGYEQYF
-,TRBV7-3,TRBJ2-7,CASSLNRGPTYEQYF
few,TRBV20-1,TRBJ2-5,CSQASGTGPGKTQYF
-,TRBV5-1,TRBJ1-2,CASSPQPGQGGNYGYTF
few,TRBV5-1,TRBJ1-6,CASSLGTLGSPLHF
few,TRBV25-1,TRBJ1-1,CASSILPGSTEAFF
few,TRBV12-3/TRBV12-4,TRBJ1-2,CANSKMGFSGYTF
-,TRBV20-1,TRBJ2-7,CSARSGLVNEQYF
-,TRBV30,TRBJ2-5,CAWSAGSVPQETQYF
few,TRBV29-1,TRBJ2-5,CSAFPGGQAQYF
few,TRBV6-1,TRBJ2-4,CASSRLALQHLAKNIQYF
-,TRBV7-9,TRBJ2-7,CASAYRVNDYEQYF
many,TRBV20-1,TRBJ2-3,CSASQDNTDTQYF
many,TRBV20-1,TRBJ2-2,CSAYRDYGNTGELFF
few,TRBV11-2,TRBJ2-7,CASSPSGGSFYEQYF
few,TRBV20-1,TRBJ2-7,CSARDRIYEQYF
-,TRBV5-1,TRBJ2-3,CASSTGLAGLTDTQYF
-,TRBV7-9,TRBJ2-7,CASSYRRVGEQYF
few,TRBV25-1,TRBJ2-7,CASSDPDIYEQYF
-,TRBV7-6,TRBJ2-1,CASSEPGGKAYNEQFF
few,TRBV29-1,TRBJ2-5,CSLAGALQETQYF
once,TRBV10-3,TRBJ2-2,CAISESTVRNTGELFF
few,TRBV28,TRBJ2-1,CASSSIGLAETYNEQFF
few,TRBV9,TRBJ2-3,CASSVGTTTDTQYF
-,TRBV7-9,TRBJ2-7,CASSVTGRWAYEQYF
-,TRBV28,TRBJ2-1,CASSLFASGYNEQFF
-,TRBV6-2/TRBV6-3,TRBJ2-7,CASRRTGLRIKTSYEQYF
many,TRBV20-1,TRBJ2-5,CSARDSRIDHTMETQYF
-,TRBV20-1,TRBJ2-4,CSAPTGREVAKNIQYF
few,TRBV27,TRBJ2-7,CASRPTLDREIF
few,TRBV28,TRBJ1-5,CASSLPTGNNQPQHF
-,TRBV7-8,TRBJ2-7,CASSYRTGRFSYEQYF
few,TRBV12-3/TRBV12-4,TRBJ1-1,CASRPLQGINTEAFF
-,TRBV9,TRBJ2-1,CASSETSGRASGQFF
many,TRBV5-1,TRBJ1-2,CASSAEGNYGYTF
few,TRBV4-3,TRBJ2-5,CASSQVHGRQETQYF
few,TRBV29-1,TRBJ2-3,CSVEDYQAEADTQYF
few,TRBV6-5,TRBJ2-2,CASSYDRHSTGELFF
many,TRBV20-1,TRBJ2-3,CSARDPWVGNTQYF
-,TRBV29-1,TRBJ1-3,CSVAGSNTIYF
many,TRBV15,TRBJ2-5,CATSRDVTRRETQYF
few,TRBV4-2,TRBJ1-1,CASSQDPQGRTEAFF
-,TRBV20-1,TRBJ2-7,CSARRGSTYEQYF
few,TRBV10-3,TRBJ1-1,CATSTGSNTEAFF